The TCR beta chain described here comes from a study of T-cell memory formation after mild COVID-19. Across the study: Among the donors, TCR clusters were largely specific to each donor.

TCRdb independently ran MiXCR on the 5' RACE reads; one entry per CDR3 protein. Here the sample spans about 390,000 distinct CDR3 sequences, 16% being singletons. Trimming removed 5 bases from V and 2 bases from J, with 10 bases in between. The germline CDR1 and CDR2 sequences are MNHEY and SVGAGI. The CDR3 covers 15 residues. Sequencing was done on a sample of PBMCs or a T cell subset sorted from them (not recorded which). This sequence was found in a man aged 18-30 years who had mild COVID-19 (a few samples of this study predate the infection). Cell type and time point are not known. The chain recombines TRBV6-5 with TRBJ2-6; D ambiguous. The CDR3 region has the DNA TGTGCCAGCAGTGCCGGTAGGGCTGGGGCCAACGTCCTGACTTTC. It encodes CASSAGRAGANVLTF.